This TCR beta chain is from a study of CD8 T cells in Susac syndrome. RNA, at about 0.5 to 1 ug, was reverse transcribed with random hexamers. The authors amplified TCR beta CDR3 across 54 Vbeta and 13 Jbeta using immunoSEQ multiplex PCR. TCRdb passed the immunoSEQ multiplex PCR reads through MiXCR, listing each CDR3 protein once. The table records nearly 200,000 distinct CDR3 sequences, around 96% of them present only once. Trimming stripped 3 bases from V and 6 bases from J, with 9 bases between. The germline CDR1 and CDR2 sequences are GTSNPN and SVGIG (reference sequence). The CDR3 totals 12 residues.

The genes are TRBV30 and TRBJ1-5; no reliable D call. The sequencing input was CD4+ T cells from PBMCs. This TCR came from a human donor with multiple sclerosis. The CDR3 region is CAWSINFQPQHF. The CDR3 region has the DNA TGTGCCTGGAGCATCAATTTTCAGCCCCAGCATTTT.